This TCR beta chain was obtained from a study of T cells after yellow fever vaccination. Study background: Fractions containing few cells were prepared with SMART-Seq v4 Ultra Low Input. Study-wide results and limits: Abundant clonotypes (contaminants from the bulk population) could be present in FACS-sorted repertoires. Clones that expanded after primary vaccination mostly reappeared after the booster (96% CD4, about 91% CD8).

Concerning this clonotype: The antigen is unknown.

V gave up 7 bases and J gave up 7 bases, with 9 bases separating them. This CDR3 comprises 11 residues. 5'RACE template switching generated TCR cDNA, adding a universal primer site and UMIs. TCRdb processed the 5' RACE reads anew with MiXCR; each CDR3 protein has one entry. The data contain some 560,000 distinct CDR3 sequences, approximately 16% of them singletons. The receptor was derived from a young man who received the YFV17D yellow fever vaccine. The chain is built from TRBV12-3 or TRBV12-4 and TRBJ2-3; no firm D call. Here the sequenced sample was PBMCs, taken 5 to 6 days after the first yellow fever vaccination. CDR3 residues: CASTQRNTQYF. CDR3 bases: TGTGCCAGCACCCAGCGAAATACGCAGTATTTT.